The 18 T cell receptor beta chains presented below share a single source sample, sequenced in a study of shared clonotypes between healthy human individuals (dated by TCRdb to 2020 to 2022). The library was generated by the immunoSEQ multiplex PCR assay. The source is immuneACCESS, and TCRdb retained only in-frame sequences with V and J called. Part of the clones is not carried over; for the studies checked, unresolved V genes explain less than half of this, and the remainder is unexplained. The sample table records approximately 740,000 clones; approximately 79% of these occur just once. The ten largest clonotypes hold over 1.5% of the sample. The sequenced material came from memory CD4+ T cells sorted from blood. The sample's cell subset or site, from its label and the paper: CD45RA-negative fraction. The receptors shown here come from a woman aged 30 to 39 in good health.

This chain joins TRBV27 and TRBJ1-5; D ambiguous. V lost 3 bases, J lost 7 bases, and 10 bases lay in between. Germline lookup yields CDR1 MNHEY and CDR2 SMNVEV (reference sequence). The CDR3 spans 13 residues. The CDR3 protein is CASSLGLEQPQHF. The CDR3 region has the DNA TGTGCCAGCAGTTTGGGGTTGGAACAGCCCCAGCATTTT.

This clone was observed once. The chain has TRBV4-1 and TRBJ1-1; 7 bases align to TRBD1. The germline CDR1 and CDR2 sequences are MGHRA and YSYEKL. This CDR3 is 15 amino acids long. The trim removed 6 bases at V and 2 bases at J, leaving 9 bases unmatched. The CDR3 bases are TGCGCCAGCAGGAGTCAGGGGGACGGAAACACTGAAGCTTTCTTT. Amino acid sequence: CASRSQGDGNTEAFF.

The chain uses TRBV7-3 and TRBJ2-5; 8 bases fit TRBD2. V dropped 2 bases and J dropped 2; count of bases not matched to a gene: 7. The V gene's germline CDR1 is SGHTA and CDR2 FQGTGA. The CDR3 extends over 16 amino acids. CDR3 DNA sequence: TGTGCCAGCAGCTTATATGCTAGCGGGTCGCAAGAGACCCAGTACTTC. This encodes CASSLYASGSQETQYF.

This clone occurred many times. The gene calls are TRBV14 and TRBJ2-4, with D possibly TRBD2 on 5 matching bases. This CDR3 is 13 amino acids long. Germline lookup yields CDR1 SGHDN and CDR2 FVKESK. V was shortened by 4 bases and J by 9 bases, with 13 bases between the two germline ends. The CDR3 DNA reads as TGTGCCAGCAGCCCCAACCCAGCGGCCATTCAGTACTTC. Translated: CASSPNPAAIQYF.

This clone showed up many times. The gene calls are TRBV6-1 and TRBJ2-1; 9 nucleotides line up with TRBD1. From germline, CDR1 is MNHNS and CDR2 SASEGT. V trimming: 0 bases; J trimming: 5 bases; junction bases outside the gene matches: 11. This CDR3 is built from 18 residues. The chain's CDR3 is CASSEARDRVSRHNEQFF. DNA of the CDR3: TGTGCCAGCAGTGAAGCTCGGGACAGGGTATCTCGGCACAATGAGCAGTTCTTC.

V is TRBV5-4 and J is TRBJ1-2, with D uncertain. The CDR3 covers 16 residues. Deletions cut 5 bases from V and 0 bases from J, with 17 bases between. Per germline, CDR1 SGHNT and CDR2 YYREEE (reference sequence). The DNA of the CDR3 is TGTGCCAGCAGACTTACCGGGCAGGCCTCTAACTATGGCTACACCTTC. Encoded protein: CASRLTGQASNYGYTF.

On this clone itself: Given the absence of the conserved phenylalanine or tryptophan at the CDR3 end, a read error is likely. The rearrangement uses TRBV30 and TRBJ1-2, with D possibly TRBD1 on 5 matching bases. V was shortened by 8 bases and J by 5 bases, with 12 bases between the two germline ends. Germline CDR1 and CDR2: GTSNPN and SVGIG (reference sequence). The CDR3 runs 11 residues. The CDR3 DNA is TGTGCCCGAGGGACCCCTTATGGCTACACCCTC. This sequence encodes CARGTPYGYTL.

The table lists this clone with a few counts. The genes are TRBV5-1 and TRBJ1-1, with a tentative D call TRBD1 (5 bases). The CDR3 sequence is 15 residues long. Per germline, CDR1 SGHRS and CDR2 YFSETQ. V was trimmed by 6 bases and J by 4 bases, leaving 19 bases between them. The CDR3 protein is CASTQGLEFSTEAFF. CDR3 in DNA: TGCGCCAGCACTCAGGGTCTTGAATTTTCCACTGAAGCTTTCTTT.

This clone has a handful of counts. V usage is TRBV28 and J usage is TRBJ1-4; no reliable D call. Trimming stripped 10 bases from V and 5 bases from J, with 14 bases between. Looked up from germline, CDR1 is MDHEN and CDR2 is SYDVKM. The CDR3 covers 13 residues. CDR3 protein: CATKDPANEKLFF. The CDR3, as DNA: TGTGCCACCAAAGATCCCGCAAATGAAAAACTGTTTTTT. Full variable domain (missing parts from reference TRBV28 and TRBJ1-4): DVKVTQSSRYLVKRTGEKVFLECVQDMDHENMFWYRQDPGLGLRLIYFSYDVKMKEKGDIPEGYSVSREKKERFSLILESASTNQTSMYLCATKDPANEKLFFGSGTQLSVL.

The chain combines TRBV2 with TRBJ1-1, with D unresolved. The length of the CDR3 is 15 residues. Trimming pared 3 bases from V and 1 base from J, leaving 12 bases between. Germline CDR1 is SNHLY and CDR2 is FYNNEI. CDR3 bases: TGTGCCAGCAGTGAGCAAGGGATAGGGAACACTGAAGCTTTCTTT. This codes for CASSEQGIGNTEAFF.

The chain carries TRBV7-9 and TRBJ2-7; TRBD1 agrees at 7 bases. The V and J ends lost 5 bases and 4 bases, in that order; junction bases with no gene match: 5. CDR1 and CDR2 (germline): SEHNR, FQNEAQ (reference sequence). The length of the CDR3 is 13 residues. The CDR3 bases are TGTGCCAGCAGCCCGGGACAGAGGTACGAGCAGTACTTC. The encoded protein is CASSPGQRYEQYF.

The chain is built from TRBV4-2 and TRBJ2-1, with TRBD1 as a possible D gene (6 bases). The CDR3 is 16 residues long. Germline CDR1 and CDR2: LGHNA and YNFKEQ. V gave up 2 bases and J gave up 4 bases, with 15 bases separating them. The CDR3 here is CASSQFVGAIYNEQFF. The CDR3 coding sequence is TGTGCCAGCAGCCAATTCGTGGGGGCCATTTACAATGAGCAGTTCTTC.

Of note for this clone: Different DNA sequences within this sample yield the same CDR3. V and J are TRBV28 and TRBJ2-3; 10 bases match TRBD2. The CDR3 has 16 residues. V was pared by 4 bases and J by 6 bases, with 10 bases of the junction left unmatched. Per the germline V gene, CDR1 is MDHEN and CDR2 is SYDVKM. CDR3 sequence: CASSSRLAGDWDTQYF. CDR3 sequence (DNA): TGTGCCAGCAGTTCCCGCCTAGCGGGAGATTGGGATACGCAGTATTTT.

The V call is TRBV14, the J call TRBJ2-7; TRBD2 matches 12 bases. Germline CDR1 SGHDN, CDR2 FVKESK. The CDR3 totals 15 residues. The V and J ends lost 3 bases and 0 bases, in that order; junction bases with no gene match: 0. For the CDR3, the DNA is TGTGCCAGCAGCCAGACTAGCGGGGGCTCCTACGAGCAGTACTTC. Amino acid sequence: CASSQTSGGSYEQYF.

The chain carries TRBV5-1 and TRBJ2-5; tentative D call: TRBD2 (6 bases). CDR1 SGHRS and CDR2 YFSETQ come from the germline V gene. V was pared by 0 bases and J by 4 bases, with 13 bases between. This CDR3 has 15 residues. The CDR3 DNA reads TGCGCCAGCAGCTTGGCTCAGGGAGGACGAGAGACCCAGTACTTC. Translated: CASSLAQGGRETQYF. Full variable domain (remainder filled in from reference TRBV5-1 and TRBJ2-5): KAGVTQTPRYLIKTRGQQVTLSCSPISGHRSVSWYQQTPGQGLQFLFEYFSETQRNKGNFPGRFSGRQFSNSRSEMNVSTLELGDSALYLCASSLAQGGRETQYFGPGTRLLVL.

This chain joins TRBV27 and TRBJ2-3; tentative D call: TRBD2 (6 bases). Between the trimmed V and J ends, which lost 2 bases and 0 bases, there was a span of 12 bases. The CDR3 covers 16 residues. The germline CDR1 and CDR2 sequences are MNHEY and SMNVEV (reference sequence). The CDR3 sequence is CASSLEQRVSTDTQYF. Here the CDR3 DNA reads TGTGCCAGCAGTTTAGAGCAGCGGGTAAGCACAGATACGCAGTATTTT.

On this clone itself: The same CDR3 is also encoded by other DNA sequences in this sample. The rearrangement links TRBV28 to TRBJ2-6; either TRBD1 or TRBD2 may fit D (5 bases each). Germline-derived CDR1 and CDR2 are MDHEN and SYDVKM. The CDR3 length is 15 residues. The ends were cut back, 2 bases at V and 4 bases at J, with 9 bases in the middle. In DNA form, the CDR3 reads TGTGCCAGCAGTTTACGAGGGGCCGGGGCCAACGTCCTGACTTTC. It yields the protein CASSLRGAGANVLTF.

This chain connects TRBV6-4 to TRBJ2-1; 8 bases match TRBD2. Germline V lookup: CDR1 MRHNA, CDR2 SNTAGT. The CDR3 runs to 13 residues. Germline trimming cut 4 bases from V and 7 bases from J; bases unmatched to any gene: 3. In DNA, the CDR3 is TGTGCCAGCAGTGCACTAGCGGAGAATGAGCAGTTCTTC. This gives the protein CASSALAENEQFF.